This T cell receptor beta chain was obtained from a study of a mutant IDH1 vaccine in newly diagnosed glioma. Study overall: The patients were given eight vaccinations, one each in weeks 1, 3, 5, 7, 11, 15, 19 and 23. The earlier regimen, radiotherapy, temozolomide, or both, was most often both. Males made up about 60% and females about 40% of treated patients, whose mean age was roughly 40 years.

Study conclusions and caveats: Among all patients, vaccine-induced immune responses occurred in approximately 93%.

The CDR3 is 14 residues long. Between the trimmed V and J ends, which lost 8 bases and 6 bases, there was a span of 17 bases. Germline values: CDR1 MNHNS, CDR2 SASEGT. Time point described: week 23, last vaccination. Topical imiquimod accompanied each vaccine dose, which consisted of 300 ug of mutant IDH1 20-mer peptide. Produced via immunoSEQ multiplex PCR; TCRdb's table is partial and in-frame only. In the table there are around 78,000 clones, roughly 85% of which are singletons. In its sample, this clone was seen a few times. What it binds is unknown. The chain carries TRBV6-1 and TRBJ2-1; TRBD1 or TRBD2 may be the D gene (5 bases each). This clonotype was obtained from a man younger than 45 with glioma. Some clones in this sample may be carry-over from other donors' samples. The sample in question was PBMCs, obtained from a glioma patient whose treatment included an IDH1 peptide vaccine. The chain's CDR3 is CASSEGARGNEQFF. CDR3 nucleotides: TGTGCCAGCTCTGAAGGGGCCCGGGGCAATGAGCAGTTCTTC.